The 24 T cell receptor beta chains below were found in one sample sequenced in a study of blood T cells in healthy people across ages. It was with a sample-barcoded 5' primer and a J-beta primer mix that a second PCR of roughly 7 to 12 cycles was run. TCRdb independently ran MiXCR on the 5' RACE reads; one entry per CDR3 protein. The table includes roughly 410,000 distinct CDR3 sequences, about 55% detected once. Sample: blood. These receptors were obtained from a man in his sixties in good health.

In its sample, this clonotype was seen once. The CDR3 sequence is CASSESAINQPQHF. In DNA, the CDR3 is TGCGCCAGCAGTGAGAGCGCCATCAATCAGCCCCAGCATTTT. The chain employs TRBV10-2 and TRBJ1-5, with D hard to call. Between the trimmed V and J ends, which lost 2 bases and 3 bases, there was a span of 8 bases. Per the germline V gene, CDR1 is WSHSY and CDR2 is SAAADI. The CDR3 spans 14 residues.

The CDR3 loop reads CATLSDEKLFF. In DNA form, the CDR3 reads TGTGCCACCCTTTCGGATGAAAAACTGTTTTTT. The V and J genes are TRBV7-9 and TRBJ1-4; D is uncertain. Germline loops: CDR1 SEHNR, CDR2 FQNEAQ (reference sequence). V dropped 10 bases and J dropped 6 bases, with 9 bases sitting between them. The CDR3 has 11 residues.

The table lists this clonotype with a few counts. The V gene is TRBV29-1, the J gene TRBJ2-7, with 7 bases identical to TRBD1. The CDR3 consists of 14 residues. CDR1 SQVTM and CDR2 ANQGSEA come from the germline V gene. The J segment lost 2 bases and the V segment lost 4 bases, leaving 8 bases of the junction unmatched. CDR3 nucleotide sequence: TGCAGCGTTGCCCCAGGGGGTGCTACCTACGAGCAGTACTTC. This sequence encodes CSVAPGGATYEQYF.

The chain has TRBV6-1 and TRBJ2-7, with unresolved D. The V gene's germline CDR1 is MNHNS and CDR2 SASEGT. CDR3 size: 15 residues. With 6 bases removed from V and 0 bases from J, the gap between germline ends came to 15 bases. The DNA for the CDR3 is TGTGCCAGCAGCGCTGGGCGGACGATCTCCTACGAGCAGTACTTC. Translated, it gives CASSAGRTISYEQYF.

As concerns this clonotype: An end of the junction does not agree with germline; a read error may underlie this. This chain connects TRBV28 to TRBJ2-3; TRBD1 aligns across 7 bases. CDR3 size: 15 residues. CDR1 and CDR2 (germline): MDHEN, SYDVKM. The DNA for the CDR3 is TGTGCCAGTAGTTTGTTCGGGACAGTCACAGATACGCAGTATTTT. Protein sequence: CASSLFGTVTDTQYF.

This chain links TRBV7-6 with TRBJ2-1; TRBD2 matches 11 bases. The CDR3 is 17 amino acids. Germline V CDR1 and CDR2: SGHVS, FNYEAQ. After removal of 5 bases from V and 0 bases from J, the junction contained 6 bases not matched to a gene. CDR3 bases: TGTGCCAGCAGCCTTACTAGCGGGAGCTACTCCTACAATGAGCAGTTCTTC. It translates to CASSLTSGSYSYNEQFF.

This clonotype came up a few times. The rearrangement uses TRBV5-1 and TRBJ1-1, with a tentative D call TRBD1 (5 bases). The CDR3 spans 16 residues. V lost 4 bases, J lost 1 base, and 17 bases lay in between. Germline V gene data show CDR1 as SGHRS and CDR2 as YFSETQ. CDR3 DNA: TGCGCCAGCAGCCGGACACTTCAAAGGGGGAACACTGAAGCTTTCTTT. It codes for CASSRTLQRGNTEAFF.

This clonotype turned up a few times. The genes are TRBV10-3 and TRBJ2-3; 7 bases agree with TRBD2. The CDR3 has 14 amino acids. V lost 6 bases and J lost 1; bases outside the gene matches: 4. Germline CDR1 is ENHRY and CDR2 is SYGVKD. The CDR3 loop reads CAISTSVGTDTQYF. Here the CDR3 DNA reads TGTGCCATCAGCACTAGCGTCGGCACAGATACGCAGTATTTT.

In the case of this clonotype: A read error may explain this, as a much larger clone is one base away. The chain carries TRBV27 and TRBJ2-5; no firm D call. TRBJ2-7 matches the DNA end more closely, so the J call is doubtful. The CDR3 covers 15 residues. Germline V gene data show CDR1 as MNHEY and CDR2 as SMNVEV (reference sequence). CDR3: CASSLQGSDSYEQYF. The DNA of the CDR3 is TGTGCCAGCAGTTTACAAGGTTCGGACTCCTACGAGCAGTACTTC.

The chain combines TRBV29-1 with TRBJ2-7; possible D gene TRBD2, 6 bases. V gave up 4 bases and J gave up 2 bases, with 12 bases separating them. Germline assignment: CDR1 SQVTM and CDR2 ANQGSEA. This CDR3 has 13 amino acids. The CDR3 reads CSVAGVGTYEQYF. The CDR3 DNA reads TGCAGCGTTGCGGGGGTAGGCACCTACGAGCAGTACTTC.

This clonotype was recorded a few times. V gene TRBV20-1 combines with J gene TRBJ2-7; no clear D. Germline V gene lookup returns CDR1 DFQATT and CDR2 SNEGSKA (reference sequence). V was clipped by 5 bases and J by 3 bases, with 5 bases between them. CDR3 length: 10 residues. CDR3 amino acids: CSAGNYEQYF. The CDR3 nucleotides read TGCAGTGCTGGAAACTACGAGCAGTACTTC.

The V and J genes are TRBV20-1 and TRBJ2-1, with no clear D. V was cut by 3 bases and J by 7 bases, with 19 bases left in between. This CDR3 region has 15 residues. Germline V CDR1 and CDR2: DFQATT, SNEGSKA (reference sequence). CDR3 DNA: TGCAGTGCTAGTCCCGCTTCATCCCCTCTTAATGAGCAGTTCTTC. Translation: CSASPASSPLNEQFF.

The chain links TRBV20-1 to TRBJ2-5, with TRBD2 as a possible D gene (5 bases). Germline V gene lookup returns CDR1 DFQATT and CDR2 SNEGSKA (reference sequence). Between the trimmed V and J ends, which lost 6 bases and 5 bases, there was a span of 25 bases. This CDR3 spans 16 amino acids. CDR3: CSATALRDFGWETQYF. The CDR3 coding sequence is TGCAGTGCGACTGCCCTTCGGGATTTCGGTTGGGAGACCCAGTACTTC.

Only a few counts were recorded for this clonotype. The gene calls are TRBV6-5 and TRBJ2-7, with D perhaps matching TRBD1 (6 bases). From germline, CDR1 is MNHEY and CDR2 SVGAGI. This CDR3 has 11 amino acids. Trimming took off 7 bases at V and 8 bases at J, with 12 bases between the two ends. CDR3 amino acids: CASTLGDKQYF. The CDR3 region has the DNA TGTGCCAGCACCCTAGGGGACAAGCAGTACTTC.

CDR3 residues: CASSPGGAFYEQYF. The CDR3 DNA reads TGTGCCAGCTCACCAGGAGGGGCCTTCTACGAGCAGTACTTC. The V call is TRBV18, the J call TRBJ2-7; possibly TRBD2 for D (6 bases). The germline V and J ends were trimmed by 2 bases and 3 bases, with 11 bases remaining between them. This CDR3 spans 14 amino acids. Germline-derived CDR1 and CDR2 are KGHSH and LQKENI.

The chain's CDR3 is CSSRQGYEQYF. CDR3 in DNA: TGCAGCTCTAGACAGGGCTACGAGCAGTACTTC. V is TRBV29-1 and J is TRBJ2-7; 7 bases map to TRBD1. V gave up 8 bases and J gave up 3 bases; unmatched junction bases: 4. The CDR3 consists of 11 residues. CDR1 is SQVTM and CDR2 is ANQGSEA in the germline V gene.

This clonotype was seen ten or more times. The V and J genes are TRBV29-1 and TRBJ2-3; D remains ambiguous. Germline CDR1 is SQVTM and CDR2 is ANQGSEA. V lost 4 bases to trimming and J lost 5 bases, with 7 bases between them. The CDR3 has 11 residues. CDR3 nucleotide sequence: TGCAGCGTTGGATCGAGAGATACGCAGTATTTT. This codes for CSVGSRDTQYF.

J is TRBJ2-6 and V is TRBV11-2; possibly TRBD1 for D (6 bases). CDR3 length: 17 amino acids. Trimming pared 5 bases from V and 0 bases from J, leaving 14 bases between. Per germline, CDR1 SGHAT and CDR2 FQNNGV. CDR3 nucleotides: TGTGCCAGCAGCCCGGGGAAGGACAGCTCTGGGGCCAACGTCCTGACTTTC. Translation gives CASSPGKDSSGANVLTF.

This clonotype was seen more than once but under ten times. CDR3 coding DNA: TGTGCCAGCAGCCAAGGACAGGGCGTACGCTCCTACGAGCAGTACTTC. Translated: CASSQGQGVRSYEQYF. This chain connects TRBV4-2 to TRBJ2-7; 7 bases align to TRBD1. The germline CDR1 and CDR2 sequences are LGHNA and YNFKEQ. V lost 1 base, J lost 0 bases, and 6 bases stayed unmatched. The CDR3 is made up of 16 amino acids.

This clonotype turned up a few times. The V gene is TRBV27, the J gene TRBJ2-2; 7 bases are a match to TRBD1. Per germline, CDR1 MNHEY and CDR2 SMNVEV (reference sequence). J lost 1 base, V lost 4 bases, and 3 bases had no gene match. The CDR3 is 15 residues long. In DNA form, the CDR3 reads TGTGCCAGCAGTTCGGACAGGCTGAACACCGGGGAGCTGTTTTTT. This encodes CASSSDRLNTGELFF.

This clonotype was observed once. The CDR3: CASSVAGAGNEQFF. The CDR3 DNA sequence: TGCGCCAGCAGTGTGGCCGGGGCGGGCAATGAGCAGTTCTTC. V and J are TRBV10-2 and TRBJ2-1; D may match TRBD1 or TRBD2 (5 bases each). Looked up from germline, CDR1 is WSHSY and CDR2 is SAAADI. This CDR3 has 14 amino acids. Trimming removed 4 bases from V and 6 bases from J, with 13 bases in between.

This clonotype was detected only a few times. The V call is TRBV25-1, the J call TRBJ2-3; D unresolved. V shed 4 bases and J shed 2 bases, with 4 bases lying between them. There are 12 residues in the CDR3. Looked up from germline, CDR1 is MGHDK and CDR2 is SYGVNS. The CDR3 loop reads CASSVITDTQYF. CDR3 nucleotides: TGTGCCAGCAGTGTAATCACAGATACGCAGTATTTT.

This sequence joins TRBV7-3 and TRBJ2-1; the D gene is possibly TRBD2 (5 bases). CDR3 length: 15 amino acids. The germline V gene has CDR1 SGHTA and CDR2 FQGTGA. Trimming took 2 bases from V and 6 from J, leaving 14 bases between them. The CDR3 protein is CASSLGGSHSNEQFF. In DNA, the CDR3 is TGTGCCAGCAGCTTAGGCGGGTCTCACAGCAATGAGCAGTTCTTC.

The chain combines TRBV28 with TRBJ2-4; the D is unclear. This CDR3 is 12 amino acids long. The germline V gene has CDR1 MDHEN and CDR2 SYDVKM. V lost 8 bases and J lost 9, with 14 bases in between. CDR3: CASGNTGGIQYF. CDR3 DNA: TGTGCCAGCGGAAACACGGGTGGCATTCAGTACTTC.